This T cell receptor beta chain is drawn from a study of graft-versus-host responses after intestinal transplantation. Study background: Recipients uniformly received anti-thymocyte globulin induction, followed by tacrolimus and steroids for roughly 3 years.

The assay was immunoSEQ multiplex PCR, and TCRdb's table has in-frame clones only and misses some. This repertoire shows around 120,000 clones, 80% to 95% found once; its top ten account for about 0.11%. Of note for this clone: The antigen is not known.

There are 14 residues in the CDR3. With 5 bases clipped from V and 2 bases from J, the junction kept 6 bases outside the gene matches. Germline V CDR1 and CDR2: MNHEY, SVGAGI. This chain joins TRBV6-5 and TRBJ2-7, with 7 bases fitting TRBD2. The source was unstimulated CD4+ T cells sorted from spleen or lymph node cells, collected before intestinal transplant. The sequence was collected from a human donor who received an intestinal transplant. In DNA form, the CDR3 reads TGTGCCAGCAGTGGACTAGTCGGGCCCTACGAGCAGTACTTC. Protein: CASSGLVGPYEQYF.